The present TCR beta chain was sequenced within a study of graft-versus-host responses after intestinal transplantation. Background on the study: Each patient got anti-thymocyte globulin induction, then tacrolimus and steroids for three to four years.

TCRdb's table, derived via immunoSEQ multiplex PCR, lists solely in-frame clones and lacks some. The sample has around 90,000 clones, approximately 94% seen once; the top ten hold roughly 0.17%. CDR3 size: 14 residues. Looked up from germline, CDR1 is SGDLS and CDR2 is YYNGEE. Germline trimming cut 4 bases from V and 4 bases from J; bases unmatched to any gene: 5. As for this clone: Its specificity is not known.

The sample was unstimulated CD4+ T cells sorted from spleen or lymph node cells, taken before transplant. This sequence originates from a human donor who was the organ donor for an intestinal transplant. V is TRBV9 and J is TRBJ1-5, with 7 bases matching TRBD1. The CDR3 bases are TGTGCCAGCAGCAAAGGGACAGAAAATCAGCCCCAGCATTTT. It encodes CASSKGTENQPQHF.